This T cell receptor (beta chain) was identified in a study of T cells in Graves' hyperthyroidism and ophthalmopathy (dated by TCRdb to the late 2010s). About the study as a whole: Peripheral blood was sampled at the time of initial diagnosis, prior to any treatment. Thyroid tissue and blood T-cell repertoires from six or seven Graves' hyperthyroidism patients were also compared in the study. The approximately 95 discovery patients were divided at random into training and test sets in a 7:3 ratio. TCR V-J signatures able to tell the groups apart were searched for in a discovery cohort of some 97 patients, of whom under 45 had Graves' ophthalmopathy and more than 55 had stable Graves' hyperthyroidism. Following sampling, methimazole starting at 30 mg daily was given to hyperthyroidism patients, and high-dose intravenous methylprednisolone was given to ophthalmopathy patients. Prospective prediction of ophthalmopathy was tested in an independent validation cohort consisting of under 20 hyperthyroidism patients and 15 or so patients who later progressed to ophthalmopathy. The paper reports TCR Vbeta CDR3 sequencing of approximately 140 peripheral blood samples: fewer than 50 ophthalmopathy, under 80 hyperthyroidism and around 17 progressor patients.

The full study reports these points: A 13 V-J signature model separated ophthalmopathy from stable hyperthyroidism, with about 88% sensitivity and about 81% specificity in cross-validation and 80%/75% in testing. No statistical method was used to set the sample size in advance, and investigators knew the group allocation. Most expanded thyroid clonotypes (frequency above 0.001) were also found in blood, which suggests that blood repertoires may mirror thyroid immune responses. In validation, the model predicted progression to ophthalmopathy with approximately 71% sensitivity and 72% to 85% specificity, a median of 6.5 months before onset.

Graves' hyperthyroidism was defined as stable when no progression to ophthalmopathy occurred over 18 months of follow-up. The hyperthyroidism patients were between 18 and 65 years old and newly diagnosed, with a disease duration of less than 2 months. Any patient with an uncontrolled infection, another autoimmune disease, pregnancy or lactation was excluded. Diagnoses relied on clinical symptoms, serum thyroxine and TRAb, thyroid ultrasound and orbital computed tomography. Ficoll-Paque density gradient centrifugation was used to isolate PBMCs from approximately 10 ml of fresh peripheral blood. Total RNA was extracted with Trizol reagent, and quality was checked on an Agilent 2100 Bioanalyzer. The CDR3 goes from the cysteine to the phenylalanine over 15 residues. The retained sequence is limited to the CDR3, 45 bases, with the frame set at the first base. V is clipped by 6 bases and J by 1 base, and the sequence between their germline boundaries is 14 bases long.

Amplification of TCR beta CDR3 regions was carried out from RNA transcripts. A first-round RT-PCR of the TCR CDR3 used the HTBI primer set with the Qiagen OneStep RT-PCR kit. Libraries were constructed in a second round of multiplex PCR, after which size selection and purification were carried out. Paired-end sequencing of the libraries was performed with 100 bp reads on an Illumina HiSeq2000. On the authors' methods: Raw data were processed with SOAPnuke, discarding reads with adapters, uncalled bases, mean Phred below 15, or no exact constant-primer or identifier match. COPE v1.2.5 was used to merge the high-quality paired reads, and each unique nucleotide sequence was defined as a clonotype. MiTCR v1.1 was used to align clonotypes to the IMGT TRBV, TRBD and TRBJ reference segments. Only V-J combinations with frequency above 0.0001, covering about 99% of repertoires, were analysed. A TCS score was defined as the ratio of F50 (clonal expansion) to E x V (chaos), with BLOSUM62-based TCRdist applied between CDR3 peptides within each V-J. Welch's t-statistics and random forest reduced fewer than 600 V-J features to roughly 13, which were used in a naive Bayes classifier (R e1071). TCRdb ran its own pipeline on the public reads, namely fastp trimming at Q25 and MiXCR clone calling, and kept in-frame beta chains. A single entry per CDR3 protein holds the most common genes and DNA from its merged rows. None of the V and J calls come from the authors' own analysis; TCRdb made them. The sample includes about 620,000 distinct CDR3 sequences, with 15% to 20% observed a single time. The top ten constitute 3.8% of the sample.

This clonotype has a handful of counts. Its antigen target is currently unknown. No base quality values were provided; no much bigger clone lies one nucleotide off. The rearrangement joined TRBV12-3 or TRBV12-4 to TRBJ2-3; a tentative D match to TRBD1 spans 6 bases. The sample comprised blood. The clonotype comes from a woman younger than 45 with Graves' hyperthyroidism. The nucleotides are TGTGCCAGCAGGGTACAGGGTTCTCGCACAGATACGCAGTATTTT. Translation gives CASRVQGSRTDTQYF.